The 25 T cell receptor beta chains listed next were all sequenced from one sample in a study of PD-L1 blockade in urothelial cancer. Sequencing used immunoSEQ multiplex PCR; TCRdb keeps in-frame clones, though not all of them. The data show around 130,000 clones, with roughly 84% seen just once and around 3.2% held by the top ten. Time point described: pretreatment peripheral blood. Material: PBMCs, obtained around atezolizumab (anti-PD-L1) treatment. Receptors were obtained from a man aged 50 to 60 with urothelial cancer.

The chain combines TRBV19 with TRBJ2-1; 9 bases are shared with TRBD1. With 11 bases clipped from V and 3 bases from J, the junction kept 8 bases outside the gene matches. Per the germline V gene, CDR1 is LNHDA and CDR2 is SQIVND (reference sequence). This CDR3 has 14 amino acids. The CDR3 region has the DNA TGTGCCTCGGGGGACAGGGTAAGCTACAATGAGCAGTTCTTC. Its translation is CASGDRVSYNEQFF.

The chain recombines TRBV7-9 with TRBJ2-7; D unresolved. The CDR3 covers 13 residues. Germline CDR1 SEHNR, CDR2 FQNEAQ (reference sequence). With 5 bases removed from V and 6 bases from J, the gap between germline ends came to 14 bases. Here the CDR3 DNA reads TGTGCCAGCAGCGGCTCGGCGCAGGCCGAGCAGTACTTC. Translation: CASSGSAQAEQYF.

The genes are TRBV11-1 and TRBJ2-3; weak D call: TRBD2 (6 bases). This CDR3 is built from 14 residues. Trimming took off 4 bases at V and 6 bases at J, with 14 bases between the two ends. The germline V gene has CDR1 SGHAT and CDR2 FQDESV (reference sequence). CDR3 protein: CASSSTVAGDTQYF. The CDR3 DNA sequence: TGTGCCAGCAGCTCAACTGTCGCGGGGGATACGCAGTATTTT. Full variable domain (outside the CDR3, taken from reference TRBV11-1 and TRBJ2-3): EAEVAQSPRYKITEKSQAVAFWCDPISGHATLYWYRQILGQGPELLVQFQDESVVDDSQLPKDRFSAERLKGVDSTLKIQPAELGDSAMYLCASSSTVAGDTQYFGPGTRLTVL.

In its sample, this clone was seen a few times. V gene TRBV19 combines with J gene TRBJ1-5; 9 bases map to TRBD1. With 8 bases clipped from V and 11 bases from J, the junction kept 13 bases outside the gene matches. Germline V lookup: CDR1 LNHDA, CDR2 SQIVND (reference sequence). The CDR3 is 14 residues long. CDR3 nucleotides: TGTGCCAGTGGATCCGGGACAGGGTCTATTGCCCAGCATTTT. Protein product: CASGSGTGSIAQHF.

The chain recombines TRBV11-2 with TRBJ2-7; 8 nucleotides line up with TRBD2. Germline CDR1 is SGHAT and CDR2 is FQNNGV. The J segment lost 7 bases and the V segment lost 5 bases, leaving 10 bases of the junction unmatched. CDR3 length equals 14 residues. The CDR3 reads CASSEVAGSREQYF. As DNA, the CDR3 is TGTGCCAGCAGCGAAGTAGCGGGGTCCCGGGAGCAGTACTTC. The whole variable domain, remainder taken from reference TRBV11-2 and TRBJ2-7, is EAGVAQSPRYKIIEKRQSVAFWCNPISGHATLYWYQQILGQGPKLLIQFQNNGVVDDSQLPKDRFSAERLKGVDSTLKIQPAKLEDSAVYLCASSEVAGSREQYFGPGTRLTVT.

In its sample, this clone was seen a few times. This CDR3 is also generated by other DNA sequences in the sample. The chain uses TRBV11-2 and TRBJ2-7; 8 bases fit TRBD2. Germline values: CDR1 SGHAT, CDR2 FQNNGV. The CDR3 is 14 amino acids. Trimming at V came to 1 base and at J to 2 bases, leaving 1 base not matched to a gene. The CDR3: CASSLAGGAYEQYF. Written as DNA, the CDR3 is TGTGCCAGCAGCTTAGCGGGAGGGGCCTACGAGCAGTACTTC.

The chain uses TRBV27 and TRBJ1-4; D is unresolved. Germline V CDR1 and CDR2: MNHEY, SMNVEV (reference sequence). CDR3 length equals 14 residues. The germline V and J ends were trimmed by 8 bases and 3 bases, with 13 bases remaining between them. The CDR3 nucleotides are TGTGCCAGCCGGAGGACCCTCCCTAATGAAAAACTGTTTTTT. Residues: CASRRTLPNEKLFF.

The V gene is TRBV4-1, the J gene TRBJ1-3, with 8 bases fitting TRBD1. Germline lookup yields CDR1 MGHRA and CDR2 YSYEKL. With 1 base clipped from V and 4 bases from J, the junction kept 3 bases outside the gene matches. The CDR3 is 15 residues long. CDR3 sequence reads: CASSQGTGQGNTIYF. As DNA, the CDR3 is TGCGCCAGCAGCCAAGGGACAGGGCAAGGAAACACCATATATTTT.

CDR3 coding DNA: TGCAGCGTTGAGGAGGGGTCTAATGAAAAACTGTTTTTT. Its translation is CSVEEGSNEKLFF. The V and J genes are TRBV29-1 and TRBJ1-4; possible D gene TRBD1, 5 bases. The CDR3 is 13 amino acids. From germline, CDR1 is SQVTM and CDR2 ANQGSEA. V shed 3 bases and J shed 3 bases, with 8 bases lying between them.

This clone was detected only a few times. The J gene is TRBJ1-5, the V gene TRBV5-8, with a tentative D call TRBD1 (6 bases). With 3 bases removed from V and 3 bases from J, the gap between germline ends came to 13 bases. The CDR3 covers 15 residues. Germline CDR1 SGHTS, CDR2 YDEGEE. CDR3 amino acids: CASSSGQKINQPQHF. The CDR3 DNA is TGTGCCAGCAGCTCCGGACAGAAAATCAATCAGCCCCAGCATTTT.

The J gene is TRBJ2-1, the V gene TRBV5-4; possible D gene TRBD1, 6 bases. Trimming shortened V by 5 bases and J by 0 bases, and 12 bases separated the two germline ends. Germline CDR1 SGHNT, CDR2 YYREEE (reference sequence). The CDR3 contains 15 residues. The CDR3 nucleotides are TGTGCCAGCAGTTCCAGGGGAGTCTCCTACAATGAGCAGTTCTTC. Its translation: CASSSRGVSYNEQFF.

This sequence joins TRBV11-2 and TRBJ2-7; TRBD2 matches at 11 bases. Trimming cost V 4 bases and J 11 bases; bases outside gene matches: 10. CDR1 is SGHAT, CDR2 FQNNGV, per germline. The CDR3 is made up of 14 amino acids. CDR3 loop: CASSSATSGTWEYF. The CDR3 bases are TGTGCCAGCAGCTCCGCGACTAGCGGGACCTGGGAGTACTTC.

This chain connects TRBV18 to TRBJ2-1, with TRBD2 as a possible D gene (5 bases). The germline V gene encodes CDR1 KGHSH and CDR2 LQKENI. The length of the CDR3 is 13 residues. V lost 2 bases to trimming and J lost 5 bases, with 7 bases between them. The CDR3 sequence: CASSPSGNNEQFF. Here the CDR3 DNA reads TGTGCCAGCTCACCAAGCGGTAACAATGAGCAGTTCTTC.

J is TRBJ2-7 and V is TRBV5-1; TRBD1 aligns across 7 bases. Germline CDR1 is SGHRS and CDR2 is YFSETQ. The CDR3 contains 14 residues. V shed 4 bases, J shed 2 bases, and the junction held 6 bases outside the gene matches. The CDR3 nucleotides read TGCGCCAGCAGCACCGGGACAGAACCCTACGAGCAGTACTTC. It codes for CASSTGTEPYEQYF.

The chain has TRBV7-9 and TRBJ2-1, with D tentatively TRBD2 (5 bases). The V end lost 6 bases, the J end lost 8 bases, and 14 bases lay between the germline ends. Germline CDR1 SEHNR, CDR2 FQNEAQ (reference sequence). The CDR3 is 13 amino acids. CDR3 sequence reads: CASRPPLADEQFF. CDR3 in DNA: TGTGCCAGCAGGCCTCCCCTAGCCGATGAGCAGTTCTTC.

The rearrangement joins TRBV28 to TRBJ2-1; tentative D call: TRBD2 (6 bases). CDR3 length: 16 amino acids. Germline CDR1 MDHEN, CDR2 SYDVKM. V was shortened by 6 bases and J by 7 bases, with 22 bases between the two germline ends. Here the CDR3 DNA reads TGTGCCAGCAGCGAGGCGGCGGGGAGTCGTTCGAATGAGCAGTTCTTC. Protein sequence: CASSEAAGSRSNEQFF. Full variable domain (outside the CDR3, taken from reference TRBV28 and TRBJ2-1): DVKVTQSSRYLVKRTGEKVFLECVQDMDHENMFWYRQDPGLGLRLIYFSYDVKMKEKGDIPEGYSVSREKKERFSLILESASTNQTSMYLCASSEAAGSRSNEQFFGPGTRLTVL.

CDR3 amino acids: CASNDRGQETQYF. DNA for the CDR3: TGTGCCAGCAATGACCGGGGCCAAGAGACCCAGTACTTC. The chain couples TRBV28 to TRBJ2-5; TRBD2 might be the D (5 bases). The V gene's germline CDR1 is MDHEN and CDR2 SYDVKM. Trimming removed 7 bases at V and 1 base at J, with 10 bases between. The CDR3 is made up of 13 amino acids.

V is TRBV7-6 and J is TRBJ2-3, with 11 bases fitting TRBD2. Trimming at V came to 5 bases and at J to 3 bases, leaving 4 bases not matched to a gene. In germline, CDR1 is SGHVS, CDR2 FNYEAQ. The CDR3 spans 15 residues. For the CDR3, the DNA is TGTGCCAGCAGCCCCGGGACTAGCGGAACAGATACGCAGTATTTT. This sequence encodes CASSPGTSGTDTQYF.

CDR3 sequence reads: CASSDLAGVSTQYF. The CDR3 coding sequence is TGTGCCAGCAGCGACCTAGCGGGAGTTTCTACGCAGTATTTT. V gene TRBV5-6 combines with J gene TRBJ2-3, with 10 bases fitting TRBD2. Germline CDR1 and CDR2: SGHDT and YYEEEE. The trim removed 4 bases at V and 8 bases at J, leaving 7 bases unmatched. This CDR3 region has 14 residues.

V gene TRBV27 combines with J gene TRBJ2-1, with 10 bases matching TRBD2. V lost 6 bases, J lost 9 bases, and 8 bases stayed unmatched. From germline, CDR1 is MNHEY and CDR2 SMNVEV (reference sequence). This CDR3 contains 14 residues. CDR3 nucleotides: TGTGCCAGCAGGTATGGAGCGGGAGGGAGTGAGCAGTTCTTC. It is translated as CASRYGAGGSEQFF.

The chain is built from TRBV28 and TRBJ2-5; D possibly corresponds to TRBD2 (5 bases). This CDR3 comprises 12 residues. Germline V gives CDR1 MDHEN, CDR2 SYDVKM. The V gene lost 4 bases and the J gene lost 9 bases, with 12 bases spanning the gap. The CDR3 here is CASSWRTEAQYF. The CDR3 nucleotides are TGTGCCAGCAGTTGGAGGACCGAGGCCCAGTACTTC.

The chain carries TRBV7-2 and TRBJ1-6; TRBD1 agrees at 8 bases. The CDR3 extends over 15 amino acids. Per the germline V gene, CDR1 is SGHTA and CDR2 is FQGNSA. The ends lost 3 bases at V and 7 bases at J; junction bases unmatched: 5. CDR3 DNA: TGTGCCAGCAGCTTCGGACAGGGAGACAATTCACCCCTCCACTTT. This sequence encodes CASSFGQGDNSPLHF.

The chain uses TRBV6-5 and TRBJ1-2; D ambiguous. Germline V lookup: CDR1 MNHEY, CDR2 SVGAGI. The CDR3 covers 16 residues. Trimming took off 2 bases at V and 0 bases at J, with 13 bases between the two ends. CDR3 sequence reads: CASSYLRYTANYGYTF. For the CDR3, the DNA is TGTGCCAGCAGTTACCTGCGGTATACGGCTAACTATGGCTACACCTTC.

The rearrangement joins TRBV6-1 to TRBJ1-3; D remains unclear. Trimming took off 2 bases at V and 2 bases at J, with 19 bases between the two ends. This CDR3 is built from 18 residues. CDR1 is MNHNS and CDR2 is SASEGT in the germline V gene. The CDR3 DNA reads TGTGCCAGCAGTGAACGGGTGGGAGTGACCCTGGCTGGAAACACCATATATTTT. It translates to CASSERVGVTLAGNTIYF.

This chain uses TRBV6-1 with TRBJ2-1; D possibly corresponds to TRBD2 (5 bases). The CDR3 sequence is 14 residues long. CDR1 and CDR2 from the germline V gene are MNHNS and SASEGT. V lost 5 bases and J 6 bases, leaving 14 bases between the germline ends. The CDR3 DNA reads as TGTGCCAGCAGTCCGAGGGAGTGGGCCAATGAGCAGTTCTTC. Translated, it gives CASSPREWANEQFF.